The source of this T cell receptor beta chain is a study of vaccination and CD4 T cells after COVID-19. As for the study in general: Participants were given two doses of BNT162b2 or mRNA-1273 vaccine.

In regard to this clonotype: The antigen remains undetermined.

The germline gives CDR1 SGHRS, CDR2 YFSETQ. V shed 2 bases, J shed 9 bases, and the junction held 5 bases outside the gene matches. The CDR3 loop spans 14 amino acids. Oncomine TCR Beta short-read sequencing was applied to DNA from cultured CD4+ T cells. Researchers extracted genomic DNA from CD4+ T cells that had been cultured. MiXCR, applied by TCRdb to the PCR reads, yields one record per CDR3 protein. The repertoire holds 20,000 or so distinct CDR3 sequences, with approximately 50% as singletons. Documented treatment: approximately nine-day PBMC culture with coronavirus spike peptide pools or control peptides (ViraFEST assay). March to December 2020 was the span of positive PCR dates, which predated US Alpha, Beta and Delta variants.

The J gene is TRBJ1-6, the V gene TRBV5-1, with TRBD1 matching over 7 bases. The receptor comes from a human donor who had recovered from COVID-19. Sequencing was done on a sample of CD4+ T cells from blood, cultured in vitro. The CDR3 DNA reads TGCGCCAGCAGCTTTGGGGACAGTAGTTCACCCCTCCACTTT. The encoded protein is CASSFGDSSSPLHF.